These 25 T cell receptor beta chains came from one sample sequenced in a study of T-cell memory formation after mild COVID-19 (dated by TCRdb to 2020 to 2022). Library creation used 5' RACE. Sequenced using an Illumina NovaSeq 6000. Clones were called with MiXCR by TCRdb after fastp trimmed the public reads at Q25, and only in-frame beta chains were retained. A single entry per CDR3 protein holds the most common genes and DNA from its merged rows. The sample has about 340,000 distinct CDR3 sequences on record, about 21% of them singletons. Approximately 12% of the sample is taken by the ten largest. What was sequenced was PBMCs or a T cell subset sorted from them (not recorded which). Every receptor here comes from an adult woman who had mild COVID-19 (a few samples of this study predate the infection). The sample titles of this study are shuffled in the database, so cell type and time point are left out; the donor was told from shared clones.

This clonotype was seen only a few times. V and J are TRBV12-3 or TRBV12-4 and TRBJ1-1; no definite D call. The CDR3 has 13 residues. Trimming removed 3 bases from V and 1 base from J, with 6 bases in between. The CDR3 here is CASSFTANTEAFF. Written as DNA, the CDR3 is TGTGCCAGCAGTTTCACCGCGAACACTGAAGCTTTCTTT.

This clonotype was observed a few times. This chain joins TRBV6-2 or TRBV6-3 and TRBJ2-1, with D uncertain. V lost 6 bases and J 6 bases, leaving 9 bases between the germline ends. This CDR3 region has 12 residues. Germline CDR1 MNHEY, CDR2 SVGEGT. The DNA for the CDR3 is TGTGCCAGCAGCACCCTGGTCAATGAGCAGTTCTTC. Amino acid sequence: CASSTLVNEQFF.

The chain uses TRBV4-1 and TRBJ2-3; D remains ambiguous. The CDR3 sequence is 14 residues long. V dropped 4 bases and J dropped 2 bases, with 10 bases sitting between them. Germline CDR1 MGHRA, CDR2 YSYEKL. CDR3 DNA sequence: TGCGCCAGCAGCCTCCAGCTGACCACAGATACGCAGTATTTT. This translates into CASSLQLTTDTQYF.

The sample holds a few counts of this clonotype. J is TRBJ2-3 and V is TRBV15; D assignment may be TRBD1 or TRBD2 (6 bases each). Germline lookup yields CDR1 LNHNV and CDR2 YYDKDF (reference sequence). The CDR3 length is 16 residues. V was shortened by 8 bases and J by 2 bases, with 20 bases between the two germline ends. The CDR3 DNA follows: TGTGCCACCCGGAACCTAGGTGGGGGGCTCACAGATACGCAGTATTTT. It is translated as CATRNLGGGLTDTQYF.

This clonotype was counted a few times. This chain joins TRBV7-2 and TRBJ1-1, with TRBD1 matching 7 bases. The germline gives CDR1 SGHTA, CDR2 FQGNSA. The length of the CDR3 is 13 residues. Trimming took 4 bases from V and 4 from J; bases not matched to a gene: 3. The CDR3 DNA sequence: TGTGCCAGCAGCTCGACAGGGTTCACTGAAGCTTTCTTT. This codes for CASSSTGFTEAFF.

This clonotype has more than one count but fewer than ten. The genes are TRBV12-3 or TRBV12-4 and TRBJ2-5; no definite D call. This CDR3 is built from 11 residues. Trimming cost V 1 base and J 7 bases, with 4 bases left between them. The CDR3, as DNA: TGTGCCAGCAGTTTAGGGAGGACCCAGTACTTC. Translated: CASSLGRTQYF.

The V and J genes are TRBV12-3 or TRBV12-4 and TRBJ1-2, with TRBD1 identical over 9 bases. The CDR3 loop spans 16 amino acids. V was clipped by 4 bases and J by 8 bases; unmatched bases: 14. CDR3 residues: CASSSSPGQGYDGYTF. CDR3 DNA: TGTGCCAGCAGTTCATCTCCGGGACAGGGATATGACGGCTACACCTTC.

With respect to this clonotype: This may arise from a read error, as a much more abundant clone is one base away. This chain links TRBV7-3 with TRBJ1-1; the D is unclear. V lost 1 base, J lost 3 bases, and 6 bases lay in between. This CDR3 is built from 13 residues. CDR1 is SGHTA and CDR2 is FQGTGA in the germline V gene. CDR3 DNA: TGTGCCAGCAGCTTAATGAGGTACACTGAAGCTTTCTTT. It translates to CASSLMRYTEAFF.

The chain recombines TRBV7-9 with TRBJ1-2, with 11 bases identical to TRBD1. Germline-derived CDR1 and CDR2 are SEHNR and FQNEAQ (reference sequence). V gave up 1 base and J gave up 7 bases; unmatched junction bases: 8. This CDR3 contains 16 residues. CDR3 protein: CASSLGNRDRGIGYTF. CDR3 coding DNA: TGTGCCAGCAGCTTAGGCAACCGGGACAGGGGGATTGGCTACACCTTC.

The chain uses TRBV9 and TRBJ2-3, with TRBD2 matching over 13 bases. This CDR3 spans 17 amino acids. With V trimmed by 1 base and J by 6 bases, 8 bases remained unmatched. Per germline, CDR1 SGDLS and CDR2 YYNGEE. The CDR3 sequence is CASSVSAGLAGRDTQYF. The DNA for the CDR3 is TGTGCCAGCAGCGTATCCGCGGGACTAGCGGGAAGGGATACGCAGTATTTT.

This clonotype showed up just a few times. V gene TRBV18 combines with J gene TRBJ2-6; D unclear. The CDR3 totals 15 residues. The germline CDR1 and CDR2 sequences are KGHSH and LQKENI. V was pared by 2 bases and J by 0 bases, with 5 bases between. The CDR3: CASSPATSGANVLTF. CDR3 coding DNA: TGTGCCAGCTCACCAGCTACCTCTGGGGCCAACGTCCTGACTTTC.

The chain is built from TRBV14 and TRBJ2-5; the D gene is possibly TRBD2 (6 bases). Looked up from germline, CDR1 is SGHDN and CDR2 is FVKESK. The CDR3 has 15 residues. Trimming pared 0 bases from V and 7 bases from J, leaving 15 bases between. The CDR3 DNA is TGTGCCAGCAGCCAAGATATGGGAGGAAGACGGACCCAGTACTTC. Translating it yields CASSQDMGGRRTQYF.

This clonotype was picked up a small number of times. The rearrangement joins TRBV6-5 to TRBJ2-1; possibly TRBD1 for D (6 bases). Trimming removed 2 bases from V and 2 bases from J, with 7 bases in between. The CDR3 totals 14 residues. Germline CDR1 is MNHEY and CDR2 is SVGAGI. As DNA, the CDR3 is TGTGCCAGCAGTTACCGGGACACCTACAATGAGCAGTTCTTC. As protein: CASSYRDTYNEQFF.

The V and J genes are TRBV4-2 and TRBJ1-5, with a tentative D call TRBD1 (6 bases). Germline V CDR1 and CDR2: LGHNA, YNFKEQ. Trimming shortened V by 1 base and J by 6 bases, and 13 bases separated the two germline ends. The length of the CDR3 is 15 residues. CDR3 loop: CASSQGSRGGQPQHF. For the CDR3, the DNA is TGTGCCAGCAGCCAAGGCTCCAGGGGAGGTCAGCCCCAGCATTTT.

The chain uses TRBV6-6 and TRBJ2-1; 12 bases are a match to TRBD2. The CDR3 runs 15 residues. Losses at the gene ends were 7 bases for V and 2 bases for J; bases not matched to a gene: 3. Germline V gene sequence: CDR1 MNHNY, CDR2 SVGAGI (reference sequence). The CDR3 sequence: CASILAGGPYNEQFF. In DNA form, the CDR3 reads TGTGCCAGCATACTAGCGGGGGGACCCTACAATGAGCAGTTCTTC.

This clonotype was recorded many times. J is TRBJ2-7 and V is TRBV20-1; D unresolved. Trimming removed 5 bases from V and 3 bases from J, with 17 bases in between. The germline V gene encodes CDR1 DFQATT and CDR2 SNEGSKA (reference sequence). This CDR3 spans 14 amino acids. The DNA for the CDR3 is TGCAGTGCTTTTAGGGAATCGGGTAGCTACGAGCAGTACTTC. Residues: CSAFRESGSYEQYF.

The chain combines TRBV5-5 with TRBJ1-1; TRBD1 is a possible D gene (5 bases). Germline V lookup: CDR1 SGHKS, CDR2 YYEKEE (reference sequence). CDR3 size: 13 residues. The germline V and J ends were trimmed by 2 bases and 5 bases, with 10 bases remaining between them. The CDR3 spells CASSFGHRTEAFF. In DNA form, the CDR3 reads TGTGCCAGCAGCTTCGGACACCGGACTGAAGCTTTCTTT.

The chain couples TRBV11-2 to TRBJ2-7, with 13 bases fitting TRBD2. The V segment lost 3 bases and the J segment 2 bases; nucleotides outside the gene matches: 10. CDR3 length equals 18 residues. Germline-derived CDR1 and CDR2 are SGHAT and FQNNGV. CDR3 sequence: CASSFGTSGGARPYEQYF. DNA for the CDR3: TGTGCCAGCAGCTTTGGAACTAGCGGGGGGGCCCGCCCCTACGAGCAGTACTTC.

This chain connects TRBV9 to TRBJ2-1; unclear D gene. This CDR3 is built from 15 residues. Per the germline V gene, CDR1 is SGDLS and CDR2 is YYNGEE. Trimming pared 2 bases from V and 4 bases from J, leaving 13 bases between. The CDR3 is CASSVGPISYNEQFF. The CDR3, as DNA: TGTGCCAGCAGCGTCGGACCGATTTCTTACAATGAGCAGTTCTTC.

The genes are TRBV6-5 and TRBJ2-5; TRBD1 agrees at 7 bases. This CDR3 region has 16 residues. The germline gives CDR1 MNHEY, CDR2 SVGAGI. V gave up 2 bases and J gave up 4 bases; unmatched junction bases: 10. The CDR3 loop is CASSYDRAGFIETQYF. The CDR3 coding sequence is TGTGCCAGCAGTTACGACAGGGCAGGATTCATAGAGACCCAGTACTTC.

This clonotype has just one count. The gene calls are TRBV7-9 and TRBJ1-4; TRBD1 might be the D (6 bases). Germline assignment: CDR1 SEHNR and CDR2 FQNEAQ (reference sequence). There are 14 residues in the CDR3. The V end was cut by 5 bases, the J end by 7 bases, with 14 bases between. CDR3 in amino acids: CASSQQGITEKLFF. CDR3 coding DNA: TGTGCCAGCAGCCAACAGGGTATAACTGAAAAACTGTTTTTT.

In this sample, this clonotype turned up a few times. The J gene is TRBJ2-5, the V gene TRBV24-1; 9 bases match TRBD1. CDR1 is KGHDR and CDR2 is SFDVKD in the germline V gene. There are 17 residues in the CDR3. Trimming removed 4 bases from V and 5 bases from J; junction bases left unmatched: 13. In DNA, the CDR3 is TGTGCCACCAGTGAGCCGGGGGGCGGGACAGGGTTGGAGACCCAGTACTTC. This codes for CATSEPGGGTGLETQYF.

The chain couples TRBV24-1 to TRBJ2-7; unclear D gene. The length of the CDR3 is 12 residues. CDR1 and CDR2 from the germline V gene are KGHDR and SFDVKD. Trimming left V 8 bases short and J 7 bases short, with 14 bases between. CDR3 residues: CATNDVQGEQYF. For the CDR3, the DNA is TGTGCCACCAACGATGTTCAAGGGGAGCAGTACTTC.

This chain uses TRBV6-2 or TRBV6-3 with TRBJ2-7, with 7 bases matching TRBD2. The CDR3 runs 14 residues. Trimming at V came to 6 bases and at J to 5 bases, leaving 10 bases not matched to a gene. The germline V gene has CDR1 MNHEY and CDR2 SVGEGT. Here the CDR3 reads CASRGGEGIHEQYF. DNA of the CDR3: TGTGCCAGCAGGGGCGGGGAGGGGATCCACGAGCAGTACTTC.

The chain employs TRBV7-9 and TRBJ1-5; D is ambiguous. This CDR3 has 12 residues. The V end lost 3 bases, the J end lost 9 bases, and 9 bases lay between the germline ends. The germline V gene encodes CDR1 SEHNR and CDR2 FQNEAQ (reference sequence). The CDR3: CASSFQDGPQHF. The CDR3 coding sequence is TGTGCCAGCAGCTTCCAAGATGGGCCCCAGCATTTT.